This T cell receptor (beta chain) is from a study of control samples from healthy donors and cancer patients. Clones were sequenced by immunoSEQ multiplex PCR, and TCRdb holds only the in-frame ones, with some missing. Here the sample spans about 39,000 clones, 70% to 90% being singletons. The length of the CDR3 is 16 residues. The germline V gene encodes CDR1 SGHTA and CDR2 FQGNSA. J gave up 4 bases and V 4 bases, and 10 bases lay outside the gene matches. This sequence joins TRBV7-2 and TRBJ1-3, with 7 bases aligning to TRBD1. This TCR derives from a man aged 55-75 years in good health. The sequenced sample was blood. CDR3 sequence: CASSSNRQGAGNTIYF. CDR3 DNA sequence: TGTGCCAGCAGCTCTAACCGACAGGGTGCAGGAAACACCATATATTTT.